Following are 3 T cell receptor beta chains from one sample sequenced in a study of blood T cell repertoires in COVID-19. Profiling relied on immunoSEQ multiplex PCR, and the TCRdb table lists in-frame clones only, not all of them. The table shows some 93,000 clones, with about 76% occurring only once. The specimen was peripheral blood. The source of these receptors is a human donor in a cohort sampled during active COVID-19.

This clone was recorded many times. The V and J genes are TRBV24-1 and TRBJ2-5; 13 nucleotides match TRBD2. Germline trimming cut 3 bases from V and 5 bases from J; bases unmatched to any gene: 5. The CDR3 runs 16 residues. The germline gives CDR1 KGHDR, CDR2 SFDVKD. The CDR3 region is CATSDRGLAGVETQYF. The CDR3 DNA follows: TGTGCCACCAGTGATCGTGGACTAGCGGGAGTGGAGACCCAGTACTTC.

V gene TRBV6-5 combines with J gene TRBJ1-6; 11 nucleotides match TRBD1. This CDR3 comprises 16 residues. V lost 0 bases to trimming and J lost 9 bases; unmatched junction nucleotides: 4. Germline-derived CDR1 and CDR2 are MNHEY and SVGAGI. CDR3 nucleotide sequence: TGTGCCAGCAGTTACTCAGCCGGGACAGGGGGTTCACCCCTCCACTTT. Protein sequence: CASSYSAGTGGSPLHF.

The gene calls are TRBV6-6 and TRBJ2-7, with D perhaps matching TRBD1 (6 bases). This CDR3 region has 14 residues. Germline V gene sequence: CDR1 MNHNY, CDR2 SVGAGI (reference sequence). V gave up 4 bases and J gave up 12 bases, with 22 bases separating them. The CDR3 nucleotides read TGTGCCAGCAGTTCACCCGACCGCAGGGGCCGATCGTACTTC. Its translation is CASSSPDRRGRSYF.